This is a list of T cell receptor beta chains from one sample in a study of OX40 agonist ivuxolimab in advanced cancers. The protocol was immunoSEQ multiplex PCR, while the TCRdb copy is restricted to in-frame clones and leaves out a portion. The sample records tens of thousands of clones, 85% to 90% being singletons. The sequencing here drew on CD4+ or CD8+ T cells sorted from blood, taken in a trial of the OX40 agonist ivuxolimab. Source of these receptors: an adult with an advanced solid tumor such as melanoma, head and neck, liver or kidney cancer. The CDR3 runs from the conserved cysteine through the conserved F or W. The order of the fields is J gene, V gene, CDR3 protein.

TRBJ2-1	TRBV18	CASSPQSSSYNEQFF
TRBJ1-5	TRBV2	CASSEALGSGGSQPQHF
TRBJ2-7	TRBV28	CASSFLGREMGEQYF
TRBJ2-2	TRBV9	CASSVEGLAGKGGELFF
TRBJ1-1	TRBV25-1	CASRAQGAKAEAFF
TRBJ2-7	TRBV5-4	CASSLAGGSGEQYF
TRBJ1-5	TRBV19	CASSNPDRWYGNQPQHF
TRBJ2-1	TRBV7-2	CASSQSRLAVVNEQFF
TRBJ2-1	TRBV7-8	CASSLESNEQFF
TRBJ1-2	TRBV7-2	CASRDGVDYGYTF
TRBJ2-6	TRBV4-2	CASSPSGGVSGANVLTF
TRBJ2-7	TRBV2	CASKDRLAGTYEQYF
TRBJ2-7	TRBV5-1	CASRKDRAYEQYF
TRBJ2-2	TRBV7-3	CASSLTATNTGELFF
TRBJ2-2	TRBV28	CASGQGLGDTGELFF
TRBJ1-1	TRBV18	CASSPRSRNTEAFF
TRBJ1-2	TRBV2	CASSERGYGYTF
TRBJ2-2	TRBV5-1	CASSFGDITGELFF
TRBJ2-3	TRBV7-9	CASSTASGDGDTQYF
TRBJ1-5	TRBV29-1	CSVVQGNQPQHF
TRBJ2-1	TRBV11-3	CASSPTGPSSYNEQFF
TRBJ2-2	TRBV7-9	CASAGSNTGELFF
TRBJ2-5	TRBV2	CASRGRDRGGETQYF
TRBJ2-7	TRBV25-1	CASSQTAYEQYF
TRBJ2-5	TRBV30	CAWSVLPSQTQYF